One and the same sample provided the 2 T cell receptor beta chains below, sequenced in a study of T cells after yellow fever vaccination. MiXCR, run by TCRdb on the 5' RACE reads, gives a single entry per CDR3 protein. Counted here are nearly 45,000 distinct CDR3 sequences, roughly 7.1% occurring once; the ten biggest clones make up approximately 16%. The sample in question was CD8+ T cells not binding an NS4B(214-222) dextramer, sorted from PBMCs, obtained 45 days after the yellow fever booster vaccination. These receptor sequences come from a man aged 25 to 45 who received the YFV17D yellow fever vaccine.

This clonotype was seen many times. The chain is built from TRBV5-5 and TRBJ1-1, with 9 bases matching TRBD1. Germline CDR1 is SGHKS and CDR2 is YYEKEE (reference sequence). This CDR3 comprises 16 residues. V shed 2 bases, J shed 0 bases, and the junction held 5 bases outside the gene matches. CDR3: CASSFSGTGLNTEAFF. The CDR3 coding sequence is TGTGCCAGCAGCTTCTCCGGGACAGGGCTGAACACTGAAGCTTTCTTT.

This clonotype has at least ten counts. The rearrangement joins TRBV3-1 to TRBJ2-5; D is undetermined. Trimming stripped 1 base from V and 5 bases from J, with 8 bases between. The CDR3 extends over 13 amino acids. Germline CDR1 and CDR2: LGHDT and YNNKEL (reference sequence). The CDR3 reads CASSQVGGETQYF. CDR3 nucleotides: TGTGCCAGCAGCCAAGTCGGTGGGGAGACCCAGTACTTC.